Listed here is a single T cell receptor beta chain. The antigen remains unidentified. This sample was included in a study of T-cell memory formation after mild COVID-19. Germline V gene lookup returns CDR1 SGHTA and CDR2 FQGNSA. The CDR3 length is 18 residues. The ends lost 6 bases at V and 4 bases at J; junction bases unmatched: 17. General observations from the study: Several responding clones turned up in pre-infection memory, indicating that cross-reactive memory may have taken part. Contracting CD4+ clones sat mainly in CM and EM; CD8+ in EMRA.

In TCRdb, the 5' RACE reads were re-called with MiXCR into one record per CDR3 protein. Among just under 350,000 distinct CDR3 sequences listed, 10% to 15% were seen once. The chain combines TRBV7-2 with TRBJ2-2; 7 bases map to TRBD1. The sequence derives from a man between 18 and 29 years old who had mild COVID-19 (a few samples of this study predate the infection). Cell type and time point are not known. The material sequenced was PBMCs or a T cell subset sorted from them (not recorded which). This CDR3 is CASRPQGLAHASTGELFF. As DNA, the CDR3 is TGTGCCAGCAGACCACAGGGGTTGGCCCACGCTTCCACCGGGGAGCTGTTTTTT.